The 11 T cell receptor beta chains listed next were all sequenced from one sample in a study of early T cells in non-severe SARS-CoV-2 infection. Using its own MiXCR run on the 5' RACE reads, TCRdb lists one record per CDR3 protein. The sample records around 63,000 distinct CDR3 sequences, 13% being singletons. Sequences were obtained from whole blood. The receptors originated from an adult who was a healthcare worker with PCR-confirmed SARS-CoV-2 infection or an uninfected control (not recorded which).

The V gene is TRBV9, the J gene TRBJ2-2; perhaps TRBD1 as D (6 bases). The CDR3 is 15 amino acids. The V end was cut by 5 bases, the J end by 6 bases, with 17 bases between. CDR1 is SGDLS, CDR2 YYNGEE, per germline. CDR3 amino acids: CASRPRDKGPGELFF. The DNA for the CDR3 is TGTGCCAGCAGACCGAGGGACAAAGGACCCGGGGAGCTGTTTTTT.

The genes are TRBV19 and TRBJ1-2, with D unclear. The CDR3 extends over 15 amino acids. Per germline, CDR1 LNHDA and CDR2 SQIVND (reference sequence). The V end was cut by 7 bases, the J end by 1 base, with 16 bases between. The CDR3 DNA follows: TGTGCCAGTACGCGGTTGAAGACGAATAACTATGGCTACACCTTC. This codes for CASTRLKTNNYGYTF.

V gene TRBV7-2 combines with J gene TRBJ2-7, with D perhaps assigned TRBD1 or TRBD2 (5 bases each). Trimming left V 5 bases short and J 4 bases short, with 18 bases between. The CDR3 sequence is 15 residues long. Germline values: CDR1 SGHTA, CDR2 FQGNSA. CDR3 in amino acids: CASSPTRGYPYEQYF. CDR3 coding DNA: TGTGCCAGCAGCCCCACCCGGGGCTACCCTTACGAGCAGTACTTC.

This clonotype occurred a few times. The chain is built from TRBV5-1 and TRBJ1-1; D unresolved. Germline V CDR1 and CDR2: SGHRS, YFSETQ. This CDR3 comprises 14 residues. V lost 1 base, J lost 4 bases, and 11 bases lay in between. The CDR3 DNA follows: TGCGCCAGCAGCTTGAATCGGGCCACCACTGAAGCTTTCTTT. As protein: CASSLNRATTEAFF.

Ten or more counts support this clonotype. In DNA form, the CDR3 reads TGTGCCAGCAGCCAAGAACCGGGTTCAGCCAAAAACATTCAGTACTTC. Translation gives CASSQEPGSAKNIQYF. This sequence joins TRBV3-1 and TRBJ2-4; D is undetermined. This CDR3 has 16 amino acids. Per the germline V gene, CDR1 is LGHDT and CDR2 is YNNKEL (reference sequence). The V end was cut by 0 bases, the J end by 0 bases, with 9 bases between.

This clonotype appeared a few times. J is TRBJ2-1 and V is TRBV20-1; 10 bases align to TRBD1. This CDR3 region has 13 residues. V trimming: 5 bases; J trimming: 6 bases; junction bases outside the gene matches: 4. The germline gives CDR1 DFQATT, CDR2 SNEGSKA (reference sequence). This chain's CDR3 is CSAVGQGTNEQFF. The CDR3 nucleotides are TGCAGTGCTGTGGGACAGGGGACCAATGAGCAGTTCTTC.

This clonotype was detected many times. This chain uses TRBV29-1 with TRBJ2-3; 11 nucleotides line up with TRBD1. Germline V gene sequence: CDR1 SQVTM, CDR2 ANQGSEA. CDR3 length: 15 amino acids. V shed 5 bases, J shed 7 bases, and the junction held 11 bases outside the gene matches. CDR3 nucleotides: TGCAGCGTTACCGGGACAGGGGGTGTTTCGAATACGCAGTATTTT. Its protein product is CSVTGTGGVSNTQYF.

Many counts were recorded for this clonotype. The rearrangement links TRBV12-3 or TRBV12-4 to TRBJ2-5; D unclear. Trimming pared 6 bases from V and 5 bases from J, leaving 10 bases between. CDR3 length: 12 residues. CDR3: CASSSRSETQYF. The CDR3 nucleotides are TGTGCCAGCAGCTCTCGTTCCGAGACCCAGTACTTC.

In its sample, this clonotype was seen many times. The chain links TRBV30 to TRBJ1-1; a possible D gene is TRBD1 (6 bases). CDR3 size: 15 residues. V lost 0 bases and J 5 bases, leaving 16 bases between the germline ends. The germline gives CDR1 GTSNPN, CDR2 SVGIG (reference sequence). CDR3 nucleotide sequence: TGTGCCTGGAGTGTCCCTAAGGAGGGGGTTACTGAAGCTTTCTTT. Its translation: CAWSVPKEGVTEAFF.

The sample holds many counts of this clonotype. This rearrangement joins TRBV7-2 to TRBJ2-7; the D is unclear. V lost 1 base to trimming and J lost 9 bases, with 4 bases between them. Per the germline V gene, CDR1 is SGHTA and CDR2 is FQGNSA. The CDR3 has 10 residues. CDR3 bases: TGTGCCAGCAGCTTAGGAAGGCAGTACTTC. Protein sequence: CASSLGRQYF.

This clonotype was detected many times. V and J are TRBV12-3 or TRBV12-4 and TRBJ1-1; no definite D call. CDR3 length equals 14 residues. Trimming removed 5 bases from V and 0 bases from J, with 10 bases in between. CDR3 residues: CASSPPGLNTEAFF. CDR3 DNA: TGTGCCAGCAGTCCACCCGGGCTGAACACTGAAGCTTTCTTT.